The source of this T cell receptor (beta chain) is a study of blood T cell repertoires in COVID-19. Overall study: Samples of COVID-19 (acute and convalescent) were obtained from the United States, Italy and Spain. T cells, B-cell-depleted T cells, or PBMCs supplied cDNA or gDNA.

Per the study methods: Estimated nucleated cell counts came from reference gene primer amplification. Data came from immunoSEQ multiplex PCR; TCRdb stores just in-frame clones and leaves some out. V and J calls and clone size are copied from that table; D and trimming were computed from the DNA. The sample records roughly 50,000 clones, 85% to 95% being singletons. Germline CDR1 reads MNHEY; CDR2 reads SVGAGI. There are 14 residues in the CDR3. The V gene lost 2 bases and the J gene lost 0 bases, with 6 bases spanning the gap. This sequence was found in a man aged 50-59 years with acute or convalescent COVID-19. The chain uses TRBV6-5 and TRBJ2-3; tentative D call: TRBD1 (5 bases). Sequenced material: peripheral blood. CDR3 sequence (DNA): TGTGCCAGCAGTTACCCAGGGAGCACAGATACGCAGTATTTT. Its protein product is CASSYPGSTDTQYF.